This TCR beta chain was captured by sequencing in a study of patients and donors after allogeneic stem cell transplantation. In TCRdb, the RT-PCR reads were re-called with MiXCR into one record per CDR3 protein. The sample gives 150,000 to 200,000 distinct CDR3 sequences, around 30% of which show up once; 3.2% is in the top ten. CDR1 is MNHNY, CDR2 SVGAGI, per germline (reference sequence). The trim removed 2 bases at V and 9 bases at J, leaving 4 bases unmatched. The CDR3 is made up of 15 amino acids. Source material: blood, either unsorted or a sorted T cell fraction (not recorded which). This TCR came from a human donor who was either an allogeneic HSCT recipient or a stem cell or donor lymphocyte infusion donor (not recorded which). It is not recorded whose cells these are; they may come from a transplant donor. The V call is TRBV6-6, the J call TRBJ2-1; 13 positions agree with TRBD2. The DNA for the CDR3 is TGTGCCAGCAGTTACCTGGGACTAGCGGGACGTGAGCAGTTCTTC. It specifies CASSYLGLAGREQFF.